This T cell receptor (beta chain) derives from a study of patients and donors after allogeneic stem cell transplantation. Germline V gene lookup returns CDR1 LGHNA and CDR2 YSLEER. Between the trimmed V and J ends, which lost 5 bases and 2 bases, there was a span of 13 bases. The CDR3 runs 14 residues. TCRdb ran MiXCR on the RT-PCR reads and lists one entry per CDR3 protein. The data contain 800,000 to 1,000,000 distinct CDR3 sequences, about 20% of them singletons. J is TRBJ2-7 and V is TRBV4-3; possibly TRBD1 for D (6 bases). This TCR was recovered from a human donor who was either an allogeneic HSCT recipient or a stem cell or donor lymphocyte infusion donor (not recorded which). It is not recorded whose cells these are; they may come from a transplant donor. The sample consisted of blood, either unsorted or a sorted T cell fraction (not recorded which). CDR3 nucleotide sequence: TGCGCCAGCAGCAAGCAACAGGGCACCTACGAGCAGTACTTC. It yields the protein CASSKQQGTYEQYF.